This T cell receptor (beta chain) comes out of a study of cytomegalovirus exposure and HLA in healthy donors. Findings of the study overall: Under in vitro conditions, three CMV-associated chains were confirmed as specific for CMV antigens.

Among the donors, all were healthy bone marrow donors. The PCR contained 60 Vbeta and 13 Jbeta primers. Assay used: immunoSEQ multiplex PCR; TCRdb lists only in-frame clones, some missing. The table lists tens of thousands of clones. Regarding this clone: Antigen unknown.

The material sequenced was PBMCs. The clonotype comes from a man in his fifties or sixties in good health and CMV-seronegative.

The CDR3 spells CASSETSGGAVTGELFF. CDR3 DNA sequence: TGCGCCAGCAGCGAGACTAGCGGGGGGGCGGTCACCGGGGAGCTGTTTTTT. This sequence joins TRBV10-1 and TRBJ2-2, with TRBD2 matching over 14 bases. Unmatched junction bases numbered 7, after V lost 6 bases and J lost 4 bases. The V gene's germline CDR1 is WNHNN and CDR2 SYGVQD (reference sequence). The CDR3 length is 17 residues.